A selection of T cell receptor beta chains follows, all from one sample in a study of blood T cells in healthy people across ages. TCRdb called the 5' RACE reads again in MiXCR, with one record for every CDR3 protein. The table has around 1.5 million distinct CDR3 sequences, roughly 32% seen once. The sample taken for sequencing was blood. The receptors derive from a woman in her twenties or thirties in good health. The CDR3 runs from the conserved cysteine through the conserved F or W. The D gene is left open where the match is weak. Expanded clones are given a class, and other clones once, few, many or no size at all.

v_call	j_call	d_call	clone_size	cdr3_nt	cdr3_aa
TRBV20-1	TRBJ2-1	TRBD2	few	TGCAGTGTCATAAGCACTAGCGGGAGTTACTACAATGAGCAGTTCTTC	CSVISTSGSYYNEQFF
TRBV30	TRBJ2-5	-	once	TGTGCCTGGAGTGGGGCGGCAAGATGGGAGACCCAGTACTTC	CAWSGAARWETQYF
TRBV12-3/TRBV12-4	TRBJ2-1	-	few	TGTGCCAGCAGTCGGACTGGCCATGAGGAGCAGTTCTTC	CASSRTGHEEQFF
TRBV5-8	TRBJ2-5	TRBD1	few	TGTGCCAGCAGCGGAGCCGGGACAGGGGTGCGGTTCGTGGAGACCCAGTACTTC	CASSGAGTGVRFVETQYF
TRBV12-3/TRBV12-4	TRBJ1-1	-	few	TGTGCCAGCAGTTTAAGGGGTCCACAAGCTTTCTTT	CASSLRGPQAFF
TRBV2	TRBJ2-1	TRBD2	few	TGTGCCAGCAGTGATACTAGCGGGAAAGGCAATGAGCAGTTCTTC	CASSDTSGKGNEQFF
TRBV20-1	TRBJ2-1	-	once	TGCAGTGCTTCCCAAACGGGGGCGGAGTTCTTC	CSASQTGAEFF
TRBV5-1	TRBJ2-2	-	few	TGCGCCAGCAGCCCCCCGCTAGGGCCTACGAACACCGGGGAGCTGTTTTTT	CASSPPLGPTNTGELFF
TRBV27	TRBJ2-1	TRBD2	-	TGTGCCAGCATTTTCTCCGGGACTAGCGGCCCTTACTATGAGCAGTTCTTC	CASIFSGTSGPYYEQFF
TRBV29-1	TRBJ1-2	-	-	TGCAGCGTTGAAGGAGAAGCCTATGACTACACCTTC	CSVEGEAYDYTF
TRBV7-3	TRBJ2-3	TRBD2	few	TGTGCCAGCAGCTCCGCTAGCGGGGGAACAGATACGCAGTATTTT	CASSSASGGTDTQYF
TRBV4-1	TRBJ2-1	TRBD2	many	TGCGCCAGCATCTCTGAGGGGAGGGCAAATGAGCAGTTCTTC	CASISEGRANEQFF
TRBV4-1	TRBJ2-2	-	-	TGCGCCAGCAGCCGTAGGGCCCAGTGGAACGGGGAGCTGTTTTTT	CASSRRAQWNGELFF
TRBV7-3	TRBJ1-2	TRBD1	few	TGTGCCAGCAGCTTAAGGGCCGGGACAGCTGGCGGCTACACCTTC	CASSLRAGTAGGYTF